One sample yielded the 28 T cell receptor beta chains listed below, sequenced in a study of CD8+ T cells in alopecia areata. As the sequencing template, cDNA was produced by extracting RNA and reverse transcribing it. Generated by immunoSEQ multiplex PCR, the TCRdb table keeps only in-frame clones and is missing some. This table holds around 210,000 clones, roughly 50% found once. Sequenced input: CD8+ T cells sorted from blood. Every receptor here comes from a human donor in good health.

The chain couples TRBV5-1 to TRBJ1-1; no clear D gene. Trimming pared 1 base from V and 7 bases from J, leaving 8 bases between. This CDR3 has 12 residues. The germline V gene encodes CDR1 SGHRS and CDR2 YFSETQ. The CDR3 DNA sequence: TGCGCCAGCAGCTTGATGGGGATTGAAGCTTTCTTT. This gives the protein CASSLMGIEAFF.

The DNA for the CDR3 is TGTGCCAGCAGCCTTAGTGGCGTTCAGGGGAACAATCAGCCCCAGCATTTT. Translation: CASSLSGVQGNNQPQHF. The chain recombines TRBV7-9 with TRBJ1-5, with TRBD1 as a possible D gene (6 bases). The CDR3 consists of 17 residues. Between the trimmed V and J ends, which lost 5 bases and 3 bases, there was a span of 20 bases. The germline V gene encodes CDR1 SEHNR and CDR2 FQNEAQ (reference sequence). Looking up the rest from reference TRBV7-9 and TRBJ1-5 gives the full variable domain: DTGVSQNPRHKITKRGQNVTFRCDPISEHNRLYWYRQTLGQGPEFLTYFQNEAQLEKSRLLSDRFSAERPKGSFSTLEIQRTEQGDSAMYLCASSLSGVQGNNQPQHFGDGTRLSIL.

This clone appeared many times. The chain uses TRBV5-4 and TRBJ2-7, with D perhaps matching TRBD2 (5 bases). Germline CDR1 and CDR2: SGHNT and YYREEE (reference sequence). This CDR3 contains 13 residues. Between the trimmed V and J ends, which lost 5 bases and 3 bases, there was a span of 12 bases. The CDR3 reads CASSPRAGYEQYF. CDR3 nucleotide sequence: TGTGCCAGCAGTCCGAGGGCAGGCTACGAGCAGTACTTC.

This clone was recorded only once. This chain links TRBV7-9 with TRBJ1-2, with D unresolved. The germline V and J ends were trimmed by 1 base and 6 bases, with 6 bases remaining between them. Germline V gene lookup returns CDR1 SEHNR and CDR2 FQNEAQ (reference sequence). The CDR3 spans 12 residues. The CDR3 nucleotides read TGTGCCAGCAGCTTAGGCCGAGATGGCTACACCTTC. It codes for CASSLGRDGYTF.

CDR3 nucleotides: TGTGCCAGCAGCTCGGGGGTACAGGGAGAGACCCAGTACTTC. Translated, it gives CASSSGVQGETQYF. V is TRBV5-6 and J is TRBJ2-5, with D possibly being TRBD1 or TRBD2 (6 bases each). The CDR3 totals 14 residues. Germline values: CDR1 SGHDT, CDR2 YYEEEE. V dropped 3 bases and J dropped 4 bases, with 13 bases sitting between them.

The chain recombines TRBV25-1 with TRBJ1-2, with no clear D. The ends were cut back, 4 bases at V and 0 bases at J, with 6 bases in the middle. CDR1 is MGHDK, CDR2 SYGVNS, per germline. This CDR3 is built from 13 residues. This CDR3 reads CASSVGANYGYTF. The DNA of the CDR3 is TGTGCCAGCAGTGTTGGGGCTAACTATGGCTACACCTTC.

The chain combines TRBV21-1 with TRBJ2-5. TRBV21-1 is termed a pseudogene. The CDR3 contains 15 residues. In DNA form, the CDR3 reads TGTGCCAGCAGCAAAGCAGACGGTGTCCAAGAGACCCAGTACTTC. This translates into CASSKADGVQETQYF.

V is TRBV29-1 and J is TRBJ2-7, with D possibly being TRBD2 (6 bases). Germline CDR1 and CDR2: SQVTM and ANQGSEA. This CDR3 contains 12 residues. V was trimmed by 7 bases and J by 7 bases, leaving 17 bases between them. CDR3 region: CSAEAGPGEQYF. CDR3 DNA sequence: TGCAGCGCCGAGGCGGGGCCGGGGGAGCAGTACTTC.

This clone has only a few counts. The chain employs TRBV12-5 and TRBJ1-3; 9 nucleotides agree with TRBD1. Looked up from germline, CDR1 is LGHNT and CDR2 is FRNRAP. The trim removed 6 bases at V and 6 bases at J, leaving 0 bases unmatched. The CDR3 is made up of 12 amino acids. The CDR3 reads CASGQGANTIYF. The CDR3 nucleotides read TGTGCTAGTGGACAGGGGGCAAACACCATATATTTT. Variable domain in full (rest from reference TRBV12-5 and TRBJ1-3): DARVTQTPRHKVTEMGQEVTMRCQPILGHNTVFWYRQTMMQGLELLAYFRNRAPLDDSGMPKDRFSAEMPDATLATLKIQPSEPRDSAVYFCASGQGANTIYFGEGSWLTVV.

About this clone itself: At one of its ends the junction is not consistent with the germline gene, which may arise from a read error. The rearrangement uses TRBV13 and TRBJ2-1; D unresolved. This CDR3 contains 12 residues. CDR1 and CDR2 (germline): PRHDT, FYEKMQ (reference sequence). The CDR3, as DNA: TGTGCCAGCAGCTTAGGCAGGAATGAGCAATTCTTC. It specifies CASSLGRNEQFF. Drawing the rest from reference TRBV13 and TRBJ2-1, the complete variable domain is AAGVIQSPRHLIKEKRETATLKCYPIPRHDTVYWYQQGPGQDPQFLISFYEKMQSDKGSIPDRFSAQQFSDYHSELNMSSLELGDSALYFCASSLGRNEQFFGPGTRLTVL.

The chain is built from TRBV30 and TRBJ1-3; D uncertain. Trimming cost V 1 base and J 0 bases, with 10 bases left between them. Germline assignment: CDR1 GTSNPN and CDR2 SVGIG (reference sequence). The CDR3 has 15 residues. The CDR3 region has the DNA TGTGCCTGGAGTGGGTCCGCCATCTCTGGAAACACCATATATTTT. It yields the protein CAWSGSAISGNTIYF.

The gene calls are TRBV7-2 and TRBJ2-5, with D unresolved. This CDR3 is built from 15 residues. V was trimmed by 2 bases and J by 2 bases, leaving 12 bases between them. Germline CDR1 SGHTA, CDR2 FQGNSA. The DNA of the CDR3 is TGTGCCAGCAGCTTATTCGCCGGGCAGCAAGAGACCCAGTACTTC. Translation gives CASSLFAGQQETQYF.

This sequence joins TRBV6-5 and TRBJ2-5, with 11 bases that match TRBD1. The CDR3 spans 15 residues. Germline-derived CDR1 and CDR2 are MNHEY and SVGAGI. V shed 6 bases, J shed 5 bases, and the junction held 8 bases outside the gene matches. The CDR3 nucleotides read TGTGCCAGCAGCCAAGGACAGGGGGCTTGGGAGACCCAGTACTTC. Its protein product is CASSQGQGAWETQYF.

This clone showed up just once. CDR3: CASSVDGSNQPQHF. The DNA for the CDR3 is TGTGCCAGCAGCGTAGATGGTAGCAATCAGCCCCAGCATTTT. The V and J genes are TRBV9 and TRBJ1-5; the D is unclear. Germline CDR1 and CDR2: SGDLS and YYNGEE. This CDR3 spans 14 amino acids. Trimming shortened V by 0 bases and J by 0 bases, and 4 bases separated the two germline ends.

The sample holds a few counts of this clone. The chain uses TRBV28 and TRBJ1-3, with TRBD1 matching 8 bases. Trimming took 7 bases from V and 4 from J; bases not matched to a gene: 15. The CDR3 runs 17 residues. The germline V gene encodes CDR1 MDHEN and CDR2 SYDVKM. CDR3 amino acids: CASKGHLNRGMGNTIYF. DNA for the CDR3: TGTGCCAGCAAAGGTCATCTGAACAGGGGGATGGGAAACACCATATATTTT.

The chain employs TRBV4-1 and TRBJ1-2; a possible D gene is TRBD1 (6 bases). From germline, CDR1 is MGHRA and CDR2 YSYEKL. CDR3 length: 14 amino acids. Trimming removed 1 base from V and 3 bases from J, with 9 bases in between. CDR3 region: CASSQGPGDYGYTF. In DNA, the CDR3 is TGCGCCAGCAGCCAAGGGCCAGGGGACTATGGCTACACCTTC.

V and J are TRBV29-1 and TRBJ2-7; perhaps D is TRBD1 or TRBD2 (5 bases each). This CDR3 contains 13 residues. Between the trimmed V and J ends, which lost 5 bases and 0 bases, there was a span of 11 bases. The germline CDR1 and CDR2 sequences are SQVTM and ANQGSEA. The CDR3 sequence: CSVSGSSSYEQYF. DNA for the CDR3: TGCAGCGTTTCAGGGAGCAGCTCCTACGAGCAGTACTTC.

This clone was found a few times. The gene calls are TRBV6-5 and TRBJ2-5; TRBD1 is a possible D gene (5 bases). CDR1 is MNHEY and CDR2 is SVGAGI in the germline V gene. This CDR3 has 13 residues. V was pared by 9 bases and J by 2 bases, with 13 bases between. In nucleotides, the CDR3 is TGTGCCAGTAAACTGACAGTACAAGAGACCCAGTACTTC. It codes for CASKLTVQETQYF.

This clone occurred a few times. The chain employs TRBV5-6 and TRBJ2-5; tentatively, D is TRBD1 (5 bases). V was shortened by 4 bases and J by 1 base, with 8 bases between the two germline ends. Germline-derived CDR1 and CDR2 are SGHDT and YYEEEE. The CDR3 contains 13 residues. The CDR3 coding sequence is TGTGCCAGCAGCCAGGACACCCAAGAGACCCAGTACTTC. Translated, it gives CASSQDTQETQYF. The full variable domain, rest sourced from reference TRBV5-6 and TRBJ2-5, is DAGVTQSPTHLIKTRGQQVTLRCSPKSGHDTVSWYQQALGQGPQFIFQYYEEEERQRGNFPDRFSGHQFPNYSSELNVNALLLGDSALYLCASSQDTQETQYFGPGTRLLVL.

This clone appeared a few times. The rearrangement uses TRBV29-1 and TRBJ1-2; D gene unclear. Germline loops: CDR1 SQVTM, CDR2 ANQGSEA. This CDR3 is built from 13 residues. The V end lost 0 bases, the J end lost 8 bases, and 13 bases lay between the germline ends. The CDR3 region is CSVEDAGFRGYTF. The CDR3 bases are TGCAGCGTTGAAGACGCGGGCTTTCGCGGCTACACCTTC.

This clone appeared a few times. The DNA for the CDR3 is TGTGCCAGCAGCCGAGGGGGGAGCAATCAGCCCCAGCATTTT. It is translated as CASSRGGSNQPQHF. The chain combines TRBV7-9 with TRBJ1-5; weak D call: TRBD1 (6 bases). CDR1 is SEHNR and CDR2 is FQNEAQ in the germline V gene (reference sequence). The length of the CDR3 is 14 residues. Trimming pared 5 bases from V and 1 base from J, leaving 9 bases between.

This clone was observed at least ten times. The CDR3 loop reads CASSVSPKLVSTEAFF. The CDR3, as DNA: TGTGCCAGCAGCGTATCCCCAAAACTGGTGAGCACTGAAGCTTTCTTT. The V call is TRBV9, the J call TRBJ1-1; D is uncertain. V lost 1 base and J 4 bases, leaving 17 bases between the germline ends. CDR3 size: 16 residues. Germline V CDR1 and CDR2: SGDLS, YYNGEE.

The rearrangement uses TRBV9 and TRBJ1-1; D not resolved. CDR3 length: 17 amino acids. From germline, CDR1 is SGDLS and CDR2 YYNGEE. Trimming took off 3 bases at V and 0 bases at J, with 18 bases between the two ends. CDR3 sequence (DNA): TGTGCCAGCAGCGCACACGCGGCTCCTCGACTGAACACTGAAGCTTTCTTT. Encoded protein: CASSAHAAPRLNTEAFF.

This clone has a handful of counts. The chain carries TRBV29-1 and TRBJ2-3, with 8 bases aligning to TRBD1. With 7 bases clipped from V and 0 bases from J, the junction kept 3 bases outside the gene matches. In germline, CDR1 is SQVTM, CDR2 ANQGSEA. The CDR3 runs to 13 residues. The CDR3 reads CSADRGSTDTQYF. The CDR3 DNA reads TGCAGCGCCGACAGGGGCAGCACAGATACGCAGTATTTT.

This sequence joins TRBV13 and TRBJ1-6; a possible D gene is TRBD1 (5 bases). Trimming left V 5 bases short and J 5 bases short, with 16 bases between. This CDR3 has 16 residues. Germline values: CDR1 PRHDT, CDR2 FYEKMQ (reference sequence). CDR3 coding DNA: TGTGCCAGCAGCCATCTTACACAGGCAAATAATTCACCCCTCCACTTT. Protein product: CASSHLTQANNSPLHF.

This clone was detected only a few times. The chain has TRBV7-8 and TRBJ2-5; D gene unclear. CDR3 length: 14 residues. Trimming took 5 bases from V and 5 from J, leaving 15 bases between them. Germline V gene data show CDR1 as SGHVS and CDR2 as FQNEAQ. The CDR3 region is CASSLPGIMETQYF. The DNA for the CDR3 is TGTGCCAGCAGCCTCCCCGGAATCATGGAGACCCAGTACTTC.

This clone was seen once. The chain recombines TRBV30 with TRBJ2-5, with a possible D match to TRBD1 (7 bases). Germline V lookup: CDR1 GTSNPN, CDR2 SVGIG (reference sequence). The V and J ends lost 5 bases and 3 bases respectively, with 13 bases between them. This CDR3 comprises 13 residues. Here the CDR3 DNA reads TGTGCCTGGGGGGGGACAGCCGAAGAGACCCAGTACTTC. This codes for CAWGGTAEETQYF.

This clone was observed a handful of times. V usage is TRBV29-1 and J usage is TRBJ1-2, with 10 bases lining up with TRBD1. The CDR3 runs 13 residues. Trimming removed 8 bases from V and 6 bases from J; junction bases left unmatched: 9. Germline V gives CDR1 SQVTM, CDR2 ANQGSEA. CDR3: CSSTGTGADGYTF. The CDR3 coding sequence is TGCAGCAGCACCGGGACAGGGGCCGATGGCTACACCTTC.